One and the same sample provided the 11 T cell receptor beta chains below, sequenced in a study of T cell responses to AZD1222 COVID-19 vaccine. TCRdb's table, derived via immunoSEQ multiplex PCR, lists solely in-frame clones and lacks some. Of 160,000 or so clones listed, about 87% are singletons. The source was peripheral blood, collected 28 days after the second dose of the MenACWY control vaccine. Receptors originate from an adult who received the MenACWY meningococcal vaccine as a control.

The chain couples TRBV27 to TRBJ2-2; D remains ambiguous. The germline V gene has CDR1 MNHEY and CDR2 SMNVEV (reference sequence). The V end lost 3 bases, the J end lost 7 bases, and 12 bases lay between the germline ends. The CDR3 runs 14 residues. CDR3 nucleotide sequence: TGTGCCAGCAGTTTTAACCCCGGGTTCGGGGAGCTGTTTTTT. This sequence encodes CASSFNPGFGELFF.

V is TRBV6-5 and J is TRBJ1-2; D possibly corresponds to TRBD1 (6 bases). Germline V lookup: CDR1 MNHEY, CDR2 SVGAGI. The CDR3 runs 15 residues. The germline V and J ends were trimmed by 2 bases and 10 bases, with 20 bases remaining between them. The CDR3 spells CASSYGGQPEKLYTF. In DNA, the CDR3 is TGTGCCAGCAGTTACGGCGGACAGCCCGAGAAGCTCTACACCTTC.

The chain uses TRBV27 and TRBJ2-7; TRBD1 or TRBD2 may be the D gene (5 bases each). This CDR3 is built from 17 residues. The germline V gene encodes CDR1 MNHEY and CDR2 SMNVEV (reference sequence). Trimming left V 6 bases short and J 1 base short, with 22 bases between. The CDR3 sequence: CASSPLFKRDPSYEQYF. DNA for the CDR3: TGTGCCAGCAGCCCCCTATTTAAGAGGGACCCTTCCTACGAGCAGTACTTC.

The CDR3 reads CASSYSKGSSSGNTIYF. CDR3 in DNA: TGTGCCAGCAGTTACTCGAAAGGATCAAGCTCTGGAAACACCATATATTTT. The chain recombines TRBV6-2 or TRBV6-3 with TRBJ1-3, with unresolved D. The CDR3 covers 17 residues. Trimming pared 0 bases from V and 0 bases from J, leaving 12 bases between. The germline gives CDR1 MNHEY, CDR2 SVGEGT.

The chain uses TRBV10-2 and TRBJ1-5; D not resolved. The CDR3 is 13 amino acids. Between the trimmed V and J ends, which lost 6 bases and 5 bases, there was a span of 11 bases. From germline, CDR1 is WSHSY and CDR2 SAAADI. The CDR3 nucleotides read TGCGCCAGCAGAGTGACACAGCATCAGCCCCAGCATTTT. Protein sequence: CASRVTQHQPQHF.

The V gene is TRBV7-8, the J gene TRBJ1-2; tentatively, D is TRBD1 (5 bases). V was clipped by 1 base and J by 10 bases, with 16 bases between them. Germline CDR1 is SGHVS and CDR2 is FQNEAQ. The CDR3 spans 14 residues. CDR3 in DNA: TGTGCCAGCAGCTTAGAAACCAGGGTGTCTAACTACACCTTC. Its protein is CASSLETRVSNYTF.

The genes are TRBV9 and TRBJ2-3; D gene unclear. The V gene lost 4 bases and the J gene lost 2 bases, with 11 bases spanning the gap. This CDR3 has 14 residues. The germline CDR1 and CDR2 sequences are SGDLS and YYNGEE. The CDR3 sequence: CASSPGQPTDTQYF. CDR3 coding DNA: TGTGCCAGCAGCCCCGGGCAGCCCACAGATACGCAGTATTTT.

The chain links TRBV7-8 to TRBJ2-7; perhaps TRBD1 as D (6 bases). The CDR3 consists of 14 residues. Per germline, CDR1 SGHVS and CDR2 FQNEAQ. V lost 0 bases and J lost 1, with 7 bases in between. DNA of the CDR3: TGTGCCAGCAGCTTAGCAGGACAGTCCTACGAGCAGTACTTC. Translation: CASSLAGQSYEQYF.

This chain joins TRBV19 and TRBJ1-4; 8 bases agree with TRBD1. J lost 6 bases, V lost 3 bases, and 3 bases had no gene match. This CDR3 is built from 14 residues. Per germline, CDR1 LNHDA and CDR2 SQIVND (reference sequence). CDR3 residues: CASSMETGDEKLFF. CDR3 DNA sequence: TGTGCCAGTAGTATGGAGACAGGGGATGAAAAACTGTTTTTT.

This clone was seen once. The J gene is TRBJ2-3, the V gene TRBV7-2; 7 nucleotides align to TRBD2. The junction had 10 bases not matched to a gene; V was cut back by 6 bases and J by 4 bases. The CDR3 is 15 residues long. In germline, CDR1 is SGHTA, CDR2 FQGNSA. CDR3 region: CASRFEGGPPDTQYF. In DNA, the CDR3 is TGTGCCAGCAGATTCGAGGGAGGGCCTCCAGATACGCAGTATTTT. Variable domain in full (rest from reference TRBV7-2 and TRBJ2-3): GAGVSQSPSNKVTEKGKDVELRCDPISGHTALYWYRQSLGQGLEFLIYFQGNSAPDKSGLPSDRFSAERTGGSVSTLTIQRTQQEDSAVYLCASRFEGGPPDTQYFGPGTRLTVL.

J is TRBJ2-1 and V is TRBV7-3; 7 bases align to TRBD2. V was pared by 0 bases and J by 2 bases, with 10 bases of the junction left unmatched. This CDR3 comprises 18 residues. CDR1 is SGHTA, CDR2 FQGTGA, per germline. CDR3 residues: CASSLTIASGMTYNEQFF. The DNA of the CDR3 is TGTGCCAGCAGCTTAACAATAGCTAGCGGAATGACCTACAATGAGCAGTTCTTC.